This T cell receptor (beta chain) derives from a study of radiation and T cells in renal cell carcinoma. Findings and caveats of the study: No pretreatment tumor biopsies were available for baseline clonotypes. In blood, top tumor clones expanded by 2 weeks, shrinking by 4.

The germline CDR1 and CDR2 sequences are SGHNT and YENEEA. Trimming removed 1 base at V and 5 bases at J, with 11 bases between. The CDR3 has 14 residues. TCRdb's table, derived via immunoSEQ multiplex PCR, lists solely in-frame clones and lacks some. The sample records 150,000 or so clones, approximately 86% being singletons. Time point in this sample: blood 2 weeks post-SBRT. Stated treatment: 15 Gy SBRT to primary tumor, nephrectomy 4 weeks later. A remark on this clone: Its antigen is not known.

The chain carries TRBV11-3 and TRBJ1-1; D gene unclear. The TCR was taken from a woman aged 50 to 60 with renal cell carcinoma. The sequences come from blood, collected from a patient whose treatment included radiotherapy and nephrectomy. The CDR3 is CASSLGAGNTEAFF. The CDR3 bases are TGTGCCAGCAGCTTAGGGGCGGGAAATACTGAAGCTTTCTTT.